The 6 T cell receptor beta chains listed next were all sequenced from one sample in a study of T cell responses to AZD1222 COVID-19 vaccine (dated by TCRdb to 2020 to 2023). Library generation was performed with the immunoSEQ multiplex PCR assay. TCRdb took over this immuneACCESS table, retaining in-frame rearrangements with V and J assigned. Such tables are incomplete; in checked studies, under half of the missing clones stem from an unresolved V gene, and the remainder is unexplained. The sample table contains some 80,000 clones; only one count was recorded for around 90% of them. The ten largest clonotypes hold about 5% of the sample. The time point label here, explained by the study, means: baseline before first vaccination. This specimen's treatment or condition label, per the study, means: meningococcal conjugate vaccine given as trial control. This sample comprised peripheral blood, obtained on day 0 of MenACWY control vaccination. All receptors come from an adult in good health.

V gene TRBV10-1 combines with J gene TRBJ2-2; D gene ambiguous. V lost 7 bases and J 6 bases, leaving 3 bases between the germline ends. The length of the CDR3 is 10 residues. Germline lookup yields CDR1 WNHNN and CDR2 SYGVQD (reference sequence). The CDR3 is CASIPGELFF. The CDR3 DNA reads TGCGCCAGCATACCCGGGGAGCTGTTTTTT.

CDR3 loop: CASSPRDGSYEQYF. The CDR3 DNA is TGTGCCAGCAGCCCCAGGGACGGCTCCTACGAGCAGTACTTC. This rearrangement joins TRBV9 to TRBJ2-7; D may match TRBD1 or TRBD2 (5 bases each). V lost 4 bases and J lost 0, with 11 bases in between. CDR3 size: 14 residues. Germline CDR1 and CDR2: SGDLS and YYNGEE.

The DNA for the CDR3 is TGCAGCGTTGCGGGACGGGCGAACACTGAAGCTTTCTTT. Residues: CSVAGRANTEAFF. The gene calls are TRBV29-1 and TRBJ1-1; D is perhaps TRBD1 (5 bases). V lost 4 bases and J lost 1, with 10 bases in between. The CDR3 sequence is 13 residues long. Germline CDR1 reads SQVTM; CDR2 reads ANQGSEA.

This chain links TRBV19 with TRBJ1-2; D is ambiguous. Trimming cost V 5 bases and J 6 bases, with 10 bases left between them. The CDR3 sequence is 12 residues long. The germline CDR1 and CDR2 sequences are LNHDA and SQIVND (reference sequence). CDR3 coding DNA: TGTGCCAGTAGTTTAGCCGGAGATGGCTACACCTTC. Protein: CASSLAGDGYTF. Using reference TRBV19 and TRBJ1-2 for the parts outside the CDR3, the full variable domain is DGGITQSPKYLFRKEGQNVTLSCEQNLNHDAMYWYRQDPGQGLRLIYYSQIVNDFQKGDIAEGYSVSREKKESFPLTVTSAQKNPTAFYLCASSLAGDGYTFGSGTRLTVV.

This clone occurred once. This rearrangement joins TRBV6-1 to TRBJ1-1, with a possible D match to TRBD1 (5 bases). The CDR3 sequence is 15 residues long. The germline V gene has CDR1 MNHNS and CDR2 SASEGT. The V gene lost 3 bases and the J gene lost 11 bases, with 22 bases spanning the gap. Here the CDR3 reads CASSDMGLGMRAAFF. The DNA for the CDR3 is TGTGCCAGCAGTGACATGGGACTGGGGATGAGGGCGGCTTTCTTT.

The rearrangement joins TRBV10-3 to TRBJ1-2, with a weak D call TRBD1 (6 bases). CDR3 length: 16 amino acids. V shed 0 bases and J shed 3 bases, with 14 bases lying between them. CDR1 and CDR2 from the germline V gene are ENHRY and SYGVKD. CDR3 coding DNA: TGTGCCATCAGTGAGTCGACTGTGGACAGAGACTATGGCTACACCTTC. Its translation: CAISESTVDRDYGYTF.